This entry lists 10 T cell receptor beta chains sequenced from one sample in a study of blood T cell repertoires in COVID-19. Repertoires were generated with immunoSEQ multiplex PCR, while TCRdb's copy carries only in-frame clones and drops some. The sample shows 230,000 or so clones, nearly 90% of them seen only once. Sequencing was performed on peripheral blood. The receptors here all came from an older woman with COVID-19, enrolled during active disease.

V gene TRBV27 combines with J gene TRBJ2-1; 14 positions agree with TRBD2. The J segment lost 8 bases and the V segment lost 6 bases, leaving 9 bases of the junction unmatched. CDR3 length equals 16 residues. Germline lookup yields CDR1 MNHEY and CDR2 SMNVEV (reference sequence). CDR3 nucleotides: TGTGCCAGCAGCCAACGACTAGCGGGGGGGCTCGATGAGCAGTTCTTC. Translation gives CASSQRLAGGLDEQFF.

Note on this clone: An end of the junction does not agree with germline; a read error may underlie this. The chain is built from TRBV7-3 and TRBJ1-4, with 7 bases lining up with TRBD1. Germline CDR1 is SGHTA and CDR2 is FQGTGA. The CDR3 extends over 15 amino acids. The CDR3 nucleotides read TGTGCCAGCAGCGAAACAGGGGCCGCTAAGGAAAAACTGTTTTTT. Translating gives CASSETGAAKEKLFF. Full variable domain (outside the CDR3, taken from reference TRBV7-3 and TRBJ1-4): GAGVSQTPSNKVTEKGKYVELRCDPISGHTALYWYRQSLGQGPEFLIYFQGTGAADDSGLPNDRFFAVRPEGSVSTLKIQRTERGDSAVYLCASSETGAAKEKLFFGSGTQLSVL.

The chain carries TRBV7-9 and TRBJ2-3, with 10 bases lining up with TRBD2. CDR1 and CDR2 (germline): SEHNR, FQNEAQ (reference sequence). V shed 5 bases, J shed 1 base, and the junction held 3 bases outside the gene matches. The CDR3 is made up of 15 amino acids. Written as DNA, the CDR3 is TGTGCCAGCAGCATCCTAGCGGGGGGCACAGATACGCAGTATTTT. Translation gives CASSILAGGTDTQYF.

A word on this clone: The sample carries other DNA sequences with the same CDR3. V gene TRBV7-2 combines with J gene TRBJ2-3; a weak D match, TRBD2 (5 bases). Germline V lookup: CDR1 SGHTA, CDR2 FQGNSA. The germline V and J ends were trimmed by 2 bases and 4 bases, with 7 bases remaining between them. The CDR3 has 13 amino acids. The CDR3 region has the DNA TGTGCCAGCAGCTTACGGGGATCAGATACGCAGTATTTT. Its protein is CASSLRGSDTQYF.

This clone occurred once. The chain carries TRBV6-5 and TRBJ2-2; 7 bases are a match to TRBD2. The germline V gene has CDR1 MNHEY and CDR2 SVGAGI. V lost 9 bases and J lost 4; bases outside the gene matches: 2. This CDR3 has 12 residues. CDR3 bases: TGTGCCAGTGGGGAGGGCACCGGGGAGCTGTTTTTT. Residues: CASGEGTGELFF.

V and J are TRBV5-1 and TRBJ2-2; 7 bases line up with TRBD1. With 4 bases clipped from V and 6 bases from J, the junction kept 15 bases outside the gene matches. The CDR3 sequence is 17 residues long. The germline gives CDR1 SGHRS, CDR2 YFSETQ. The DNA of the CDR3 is TGCGCCAGCAGCCCGCGCCGACAGGGTTCGGGTCCCGGGGAGCTGTTTTTT. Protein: CASSPRRQGSGPGELFF. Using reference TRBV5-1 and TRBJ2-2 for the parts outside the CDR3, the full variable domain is KAGVTQTPRYLIKTRGQQVTLSCSPISGHRSVSWYQQTPGQGLQFLFEYFSETQRNKGNFPGRFSGRQFSNSRSEMNVSTLELGDSALYLCASSPRRQGSGPGELFFGEGSRLTVL.

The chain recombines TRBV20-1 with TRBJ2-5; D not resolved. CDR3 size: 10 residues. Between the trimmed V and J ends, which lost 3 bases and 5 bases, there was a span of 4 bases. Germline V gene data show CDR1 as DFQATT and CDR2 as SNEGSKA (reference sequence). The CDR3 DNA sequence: TGCAGTGCTAGCGGGGAGACCCAGTACTTC. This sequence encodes CSASGETQYF.

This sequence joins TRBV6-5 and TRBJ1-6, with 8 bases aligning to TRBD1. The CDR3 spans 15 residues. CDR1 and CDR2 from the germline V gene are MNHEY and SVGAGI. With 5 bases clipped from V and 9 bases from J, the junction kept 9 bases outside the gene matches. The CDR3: CASSKIAGGGSPLHF. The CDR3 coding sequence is TGTGCCAGCAGTAAGATTGCAGGGGGCGGTTCACCCCTCCACTTT.

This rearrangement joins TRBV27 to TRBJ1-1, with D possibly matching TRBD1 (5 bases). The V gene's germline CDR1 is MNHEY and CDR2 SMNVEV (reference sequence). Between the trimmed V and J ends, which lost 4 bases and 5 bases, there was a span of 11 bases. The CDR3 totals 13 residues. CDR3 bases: TGTGCCAGCAGTTCCCGACAGTCGACTGAAGCTTTCTTT. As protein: CASSSRQSTEAFF.

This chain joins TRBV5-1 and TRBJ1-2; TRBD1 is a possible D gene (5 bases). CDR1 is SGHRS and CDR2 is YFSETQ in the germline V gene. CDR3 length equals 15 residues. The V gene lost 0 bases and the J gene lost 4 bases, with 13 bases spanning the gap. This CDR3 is CASSLARQGIYGYTF. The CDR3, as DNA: TGCGCCAGCAGCTTGGCGAGGCAGGGCATCTATGGCTACACCTTC. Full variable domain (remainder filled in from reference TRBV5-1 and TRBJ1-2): KAGVTQTPRYLIKTRGQQVTLSCSPISGHRSVSWYQQTPGQGLQFLFEYFSETQRNKGNFPGRFSGRQFSNSRSEMNVSTLELGDSALYLCASSLARQGIYGYTFGSGTRLTVV.